The clone carrying this T cell receptor (beta chain) was detected only once. These data belong to a study of blood T cell repertoires in COVID-19. The wider study: From the United States, Italy and Spain came samples of acute and convalescent COVID-19. T cells, B-cell-depleted T cells, or PBMCs supplied cDNA or gDNA.

Germline V gene data show CDR1 as SGHNT and CDR2 as YENEEA. The CDR3 runs to 15 residues. V was clipped by 5 bases and J by 5 bases; unmatched bases: 5. In the original analysis: For nucleated cells, counts were estimated from reference gene primer amplification. Measured with immunoSEQ multiplex PCR; TCRdb has only the in-frame clones, and not every one. Clonal size and the V and J genes are those of that table, whereas D and trimming came from the DNA. The sample lists roughly 180,000 clones; 75% to 80% were seen once. The chain combines TRBV11-3 with TRBJ2-1; 11 bases are shared with TRBD1. Input material: peripheral blood. The receptor was derived from a woman in her 50s with active or convalescent COVID-19. DNA for the CDR3: TGTGCCAGCAGCCAAGGACAGGGGGCTCACAATGAGCAGTTCTTC. Translating gives CASSQGQGAHNEQFF.